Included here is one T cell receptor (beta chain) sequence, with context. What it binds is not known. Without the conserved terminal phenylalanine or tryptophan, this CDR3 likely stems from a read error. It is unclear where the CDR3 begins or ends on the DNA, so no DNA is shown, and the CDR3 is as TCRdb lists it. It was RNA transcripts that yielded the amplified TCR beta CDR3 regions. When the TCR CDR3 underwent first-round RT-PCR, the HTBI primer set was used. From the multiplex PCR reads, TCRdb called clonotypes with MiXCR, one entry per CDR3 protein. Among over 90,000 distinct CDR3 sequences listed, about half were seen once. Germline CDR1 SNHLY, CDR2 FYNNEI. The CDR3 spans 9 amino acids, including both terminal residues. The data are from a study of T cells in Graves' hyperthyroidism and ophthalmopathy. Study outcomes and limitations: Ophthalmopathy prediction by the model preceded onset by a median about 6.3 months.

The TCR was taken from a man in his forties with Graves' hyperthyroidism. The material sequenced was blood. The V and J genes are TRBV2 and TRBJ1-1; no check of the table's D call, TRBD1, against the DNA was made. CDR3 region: CAIPRGFLS.